These 30 T cell receptor beta chains were all obtained from the same sample, sequenced in a study of CD8 T cells in ankylosing spondylitis. Via MiXCR, TCRdb re-called the 5' RACE reads, giving one row per CDR3 protein. The sample shows about 150,000 distinct CDR3 sequences, more than 40% of them seen only once. The sequenced material came from synovial fluid, either unsorted or a sorted T cell fraction (not recorded which). The receptors derive from a male donor with ankylosing spondylitis.

The gene calls are TRBV19 and TRBJ1-1; D remains ambiguous. This CDR3 spans 17 amino acids. Trimming pared 0 bases from V and 2 bases from J, leaving 16 bases between. CDR1 and CDR2 from the germline V gene are LNHDA and SQIVND (reference sequence). The CDR3 coding sequence is TGTGCCAGTAGTATAGACTCCTGGACGGGAATCAACACTGAAGCTTTCTTT. Residues: CASSIDSWTGINTEAFF.

This clonotype was found many times. The chain links TRBV19 to TRBJ2-6, with 8 bases identical to TRBD1. V was clipped by 6 bases and J by 0 bases; unmatched bases: 4. CDR1 is LNHDA and CDR2 is SQIVND in the germline V gene (reference sequence). The CDR3 is 16 amino acids. The CDR3 sequence: CASSGQGNSGANVLTF. CDR3 nucleotides: TGTGCCAGTAGCGGACAGGGCAACTCTGGGGCCAACGTCCTGACTTTC.

The V and J genes are TRBV5-1 and TRBJ2-1; D remains unclear. The germline V gene has CDR1 SGHRS and CDR2 YFSETQ. Between the trimmed V and J ends, which lost 0 bases and 5 bases, there was a span of 9 bases. This CDR3 is built from 14 residues. This CDR3 reads CASSLAQVHNEQFF. Here the CDR3 DNA reads TGCGCCAGCAGCTTGGCCCAAGTCCACAATGAGCAGTTCTTC.

This clonotype came up many times. The chain uses TRBV4-2 and TRBJ2-1; a possible D gene is TRBD1 (6 bases). The CDR3 covers 16 residues. CDR1 and CDR2 from the germline V gene are LGHNA and YNFKEQ. V dropped 0 bases and J dropped 2 bases, with 11 bases sitting between them. The CDR3, as DNA: TGTGCCAGCAGCCAAGACAGGGGATCTCCCTACAATGAGCAGTTCTTC. Its protein is CASSQDRGSPYNEQFF.

The gene calls are TRBV12-3 or TRBV12-4 and TRBJ2-4; either TRBD1 or TRBD2 may supply D (5 bases each). Trimming removed 3 bases from V and 5 bases from J, with 29 bases in between. This CDR3 region has 20 residues. The CDR3 region is CASSLVGHFVGEPNQNIQYF. In DNA, the CDR3 is TGTGCCAGCAGTTTGGTGGGTCACTTTGTGGGGGAACCCAATCAAAACATTCAGTACTTC.

The J gene is TRBJ1-1, the V gene TRBV20-1; D call uncertain. V was cut by 0 bases and J by 5 bases, with 7 bases left in between. The CDR3 sequence is 12 residues long. In germline, CDR1 is DFQATT, CDR2 SNEGSKA (reference sequence). The CDR3 DNA sequence: TGCAGTGCTAGAGATCGAGAGACTGAAGCTTTCTTT. This codes for CSARDRETEAFF.

This clonotype was seen a handful of times. The rearrangement joins TRBV6-1 to TRBJ2-3, with a weak D call TRBD2 (6 bases). This CDR3 region has 16 residues. Per germline, CDR1 MNHNS and CDR2 SASEGT. V lost 2 bases to trimming and J lost 4 bases, with 16 bases between them. CDR3 sequence reads: CASSEMGGAGSDTQYF. For the CDR3, the DNA is TGTGCCAGCAGTGAAATGGGCGGGGCTGGGTCAGATACGCAGTATTTT.

The rearrangement uses TRBV27 and TRBJ1-6; 7 nucleotides line up with TRBD1. The CDR3 is made up of 17 amino acids. Looked up from germline, CDR1 is MNHEY and CDR2 is SMNVEV (reference sequence). Germline trimming cut 4 bases from V and 0 bases from J; bases unmatched to any gene: 6. The CDR3, as DNA: TGTGCCAGCAGTTCATGGACAGGAAGCTCCTATAATTCACCCCTCCACTTT. Translation gives CASSSWTGSSYNSPLHF.

J is TRBJ2-7 and V is TRBV20-1; 9 positions agree with TRBD2. The CDR3 runs 15 residues. Losses at the gene ends were 3 bases for V and 3 bases for J; bases not matched to a gene: 9. Germline V gene sequence: CDR1 DFQATT, CDR2 SNEGSKA (reference sequence). The CDR3, as DNA: TGCAGTGCTAGTTGGGCTAGCGGGATGGTCTACGAGCAGTACTTC. Translation gives CSASWASGMVYEQYF.

This clonotype has only a few counts. The genes are TRBV9 and TRBJ1-5, with a tentative D call TRBD1 (5 bases). The germline CDR1 and CDR2 sequences are SGDLS and YYNGEE. V was shortened by 2 bases and J by 2 bases, with 8 bases between the two germline ends. The CDR3 loop spans 14 amino acids. The CDR3 loop is CASSVGAGNQPQHF. The DNA for the CDR3 is TGTGCCAGCAGCGTCGGGGCTGGCAATCAGCCCCAGCATTTT. Drawing the rest from reference TRBV9 and TRBJ1-5, the complete variable domain is DSGVTQTPKHLITATGQRVTLRCSPRSGDLSVYWYQQSLDQGLQFLIQYYNGEERAKGNILERFSAQQFPDLHSELNLSSLELGDSALYFCASSVGAGNQPQHFGDGTRLSIL.

This chain links TRBV28 with TRBJ1-5, with D uncertain. The V and J ends lost 7 bases and 4 bases respectively, with 17 bases between them. Germline V lookup: CDR1 MDHEN, CDR2 SYDVKM. The CDR3 totals 15 residues. CDR3: CASMSGGPLNQPQHF. Written as DNA, the CDR3 is TGTGCCAGCATGAGCGGAGGGCCCTTAAATCAGCCCCAGCATTTT.

The DNA for the CDR3 is TGTGCCAGCAGCTTGGATACTCCAGAGACCCAGTACTTC. Its protein product is CASSLDTPETQYF. V gene TRBV5-6 combines with J gene TRBJ2-5; D gene uncertain. The CDR3 runs to 13 residues. Germline lookup yields CDR1 SGHDT and CDR2 YYEEEE. V lost 0 bases and J 4 bases, leaving 7 bases between the germline ends.

In its sample, this clonotype was seen a few times. The rearrangement joins TRBV11-2 to TRBJ2-3, with a tentative D call TRBD1 (6 bases). The CDR3 runs 15 residues. Germline CDR1 SGHAT, CDR2 FQNNGV. The V end lost 5 bases, the J end lost 4 bases, and 16 bases lay between the germline ends. In nucleotides, the CDR3 is TGTGCCAGCAGCCAAGGGACAACTCTGGCAGATACGCAGTATTTT. Translating it yields CASSQGTTLADTQYF.

This clonotype showed up just once. The rearrangement uses TRBV6-5 and TRBJ2-1; D uncertain. The CDR3 extends over 16 amino acids. The germline V gene has CDR1 MNHEY and CDR2 SVGAGI. Trimming left V 2 bases short and J 8 bases short, with 19 bases between. CDR3 sequence: CASSYAPFWGGDEQFF. CDR3 sequence (DNA): TGTGCCAGCAGTTACGCCCCCTTTTGGGGTGGGGATGAGCAGTTCTTC.

The chain links TRBV5-1 to TRBJ2-3; D is uncertain. The V end was cut by 2 bases, the J end by 4 bases, with 17 bases between. Per the germline V gene, CDR1 is SGHRS and CDR2 is YFSETQ. The CDR3 totals 16 residues. The CDR3 spells CASSFCACHGADTQYF. Here the CDR3 DNA reads TGCGCCAGCAGCTTCTGCGCTTGCCACGGAGCAGATACGCAGTATTTT. The full variable domain, in which reference TRBV5-1 and TRBJ2-3 provide the parts outside the CDR3, is KAGVTQTPRYLIKTRGQQVTLSCSPISGHRSVSWYQQTPGQGLQFLFEYFSETQRNKGNFPGRFSGRQFSNSRSEMNVSTLELGDSALYLCASSFCACHGADTQYFGPGTRLTVL.

The CDR3 DNA sequence: TGCAGCGTCCCTTTTAGGGCGAGGGTGGATACGCAGTATTTT. Amino acid sequence: CSVPFRARVDTQYF. V gene TRBV29-1 combines with J gene TRBJ2-3; a weak D match, TRBD2 (5 bases). The V gene lost 6 bases and the J gene lost 6 bases, with 19 bases spanning the gap. Germline CDR1 SQVTM, CDR2 ANQGSEA. CDR3 length: 14 residues.

The V gene is TRBV12-3 or TRBV12-4, the J gene TRBJ2-5, with D possibly TRBD1 on 5 matching bases. The V end lost 5 bases, the J end lost 5 bases, and 18 bases lay between the germline ends. The CDR3 extends over 15 amino acids. The CDR3 protein is CASSSSRDWRETQYF. The CDR3 region has the DNA TGTGCCAGCAGTAGCTCCAGGGATTGGCGCGAGACCCAGTACTTC.

The V and J genes are TRBV4-2 and TRBJ2-7; 12 nucleotides line up with TRBD2. Germline V gives CDR1 LGHNA, CDR2 YNFKEQ. The CDR3 length is 16 residues. The V and J ends lost 0 bases and 6 bases, in that order; junction bases with no gene match: 6. CDR3 DNA sequence: TGTGCCAGCAGCCAAGATCTCGCTAGCGGGAGGGTCGAGCAGTACTTC. The encoded protein is CASSQDLASGRVEQYF.

The V and J genes are TRBV24-1 and TRBJ2-1, with 7 bases aligning to TRBD1. Trimming at V came to 12 bases and at J to 2 bases, leaving 6 bases not matched to a gene. Germline CDR1 is KGHDR and CDR2 is SFDVKD. The CDR3 loop spans 13 amino acids. The CDR3 DNA is TGTGCCCCGACAGGGAGACCCTACAATGAGCAGTTCTTC. It specifies CAPTGRPYNEQFF.

The chain joins TRBV29-1 to TRBJ1-3; D unresolved. V gave up 3 bases and J gave up 0 bases, with 6 bases separating them. This CDR3 is 13 amino acids long. From germline, CDR1 is SQVTM and CDR2 ANQGSEA. The CDR3 spells CSVEPSSGNTIYF. As DNA, the CDR3 is TGCAGCGTTGAGCCTAGCTCTGGAAACACCATATATTTT.

This clonotype was detected only a few times. V gene TRBV9 combines with J gene TRBJ2-7; tentatively, D is TRBD1 (5 bases). V was pared by 0 bases and J by 3 bases, with 10 bases between. The CDR3 spans 14 residues. The germline V gene encodes CDR1 SGDLS and CDR2 YYNGEE. The CDR3 is CASSVGRVGYEQYF. The CDR3 DNA reads TGTGCCAGCAGCGTAGGCAGGGTTGGCTACGAGCAGTACTTC.

This clonotype was seen more than once but under ten times. This chain joins TRBV11-2 and TRBJ2-3; D call uncertain. The CDR3 contains 12 residues. V shed 4 bases and J shed 2 bases, with 4 bases lying between them. The germline V gene has CDR1 SGHAT and CDR2 FQNNGV. The CDR3 sequence is CASSYLTDTQYF. CDR3 DNA sequence: TGTGCCAGCAGCTACCTCACAGATACGCAGTATTTT.

This clonotype was found a few times. This chain connects TRBV7-9 to TRBJ2-7; either TRBD1 or TRBD2 may supply D (5 bases each). V was shortened by 1 base and J by 2 bases, with 18 bases between the two germline ends. The CDR3 spans 17 residues. CDR1 and CDR2 (germline): SEHNR, FQNEAQ (reference sequence). This CDR3 reads CASSLEGVKGTPYEQYF. DNA for the CDR3: TGTGCCAGCAGCTTAGAAGGGGTTAAGGGGACCCCCTACGAGCAGTACTTC. Full variable domain (outside the CDR3, taken from reference TRBV7-9 and TRBJ2-7): DTGVSQNPRHKITKRGQNVTFRCDPISEHNRLYWYRQTLGQGPEFLTYFQNEAQLEKSRLLSDRFSAERPKGSFSTLEIQRTEQGDSAMYLCASSLEGVKGTPYEQYFGPGTRLTVT.

V gene TRBV11-2 combines with J gene TRBJ2-7; 12 positions match TRBD2. The V and J ends lost 5 bases and 4 bases, in that order; junction bases with no gene match: 15. The CDR3 contains 18 residues. Looked up from germline, CDR1 is SGHAT and CDR2 is FQNNGV. CDR3 sequence (DNA): TGTGCCAGCAGCCCACAAAACCTAGCGGGAGGGCCCCCATACGAGCAGTACTTC. Translation: CASSPQNLAGGPPYEQYF.

By its share, this clonotype is large. This chain connects TRBV7-2 to TRBJ1-2; D unresolved. The V end was cut by 2 bases, the J end by 5 bases, with 15 bases between. The CDR3 is made up of 15 amino acids. In germline, CDR1 is SGHTA, CDR2 FQGNSA. CDR3 sequence: CASSLSLLGIYGYTF. CDR3 in DNA: TGTGCCAGCAGCTTAAGTTTATTGGGCATTTATGGCTACACCTTC.

The chain couples TRBV28 to TRBJ1-1; 8 nucleotides agree with TRBD1. This CDR3 is built from 13 residues. The V gene's germline CDR1 is MDHEN and CDR2 SYDVKM. The ends lost 4 bases at V and 4 bases at J; junction bases unmatched: 2. CDR3 protein: CASSSTGGTEAFF. Written as DNA, the CDR3 is TGTGCCAGCAGTTCCACAGGGGGCACTGAAGCTTTCTTT. Looking up the rest from reference TRBV28 and TRBJ1-1 gives the full variable domain: DVKVTQSSRYLVKRTGEKVFLECVQDMDHENMFWYRQDPGLGLRLIYFSYDVKMKEKGDIPEGYSVSREKKERFSLILESASTNQTSMYLCASSSTGGTEAFFGQGTRLTVV.

The chain uses TRBV4-1 and TRBJ2-7; D ambiguous. Germline CDR1 and CDR2: MGHRA and YSYEKL. Deletions cut 0 bases from V and 2 bases from J, with 14 bases between. This CDR3 contains 16 residues. This CDR3 is CASSQEVWPAPYEQYF. As DNA, the CDR3 is TGCGCCAGCAGCCAAGAAGTCTGGCCCGCGCCCTACGAGCAGTACTTC.

The CDR3 loop is CSARDDRGLADTQYF. The CDR3 region has the DNA TGCAGTGCTAGAGATGACAGGGGGCTCGCAGATACGCAGTATTTT. The rearrangement joins TRBV20-1 to TRBJ2-3, with TRBD1 matching 10 bases. This CDR3 contains 15 residues. V shed 0 bases, J shed 4 bases, and the junction held 4 bases outside the gene matches. Germline V gives CDR1 DFQATT, CDR2 SNEGSKA (reference sequence).

V and J are TRBV12-3 or TRBV12-4 and TRBJ1-3; perhaps TRBD1 as D (6 bases). The CDR3 has 15 residues. The ends were cut back, 7 bases at V and 4 bases at J, with 17 bases in the middle. The CDR3 here is CASTPSLGAGNTIYF. DNA of the CDR3: TGTGCCAGCACCCCCTCCCTGGGGGCCGGAAACACCATATATTTT.

This clonotype was seen a handful of times. This rearrangement joins TRBV3-1 to TRBJ1-2, with D uncertain. Germline V gene lookup returns CDR1 LGHDT and CDR2 YNNKEL (reference sequence). This CDR3 region has 16 residues. V was trimmed by 3 bases and J by 3 bases, leaving 17 bases between them. The CDR3 DNA is TGTGCCAGCAGCCAGCAAACTGGAGGGTGGTACTATGGCTACACCTTC. Translating it yields CASSQQTGGWYYGYTF.